The 28 T cell receptor beta chains presented below share a single source sample, sequenced in a study of early T cells in non-severe SARS-CoV-2 infection. TCRdb re-called the 5' RACE reads with MiXCR, one entry per CDR3 protein. Of about 80,000 distinct CDR3 sequences in the sample, 11% were seen once. The material sequenced was whole blood. The receptor set was obtained from an adult who was a healthcare worker with PCR-confirmed SARS-CoV-2 infection or an uninfected control (not recorded which).

V usage is TRBV30 and J usage is TRBJ1-2; unclear D gene. The CDR3 totals 12 residues. Trimming removed 3 bases at V and 4 bases at J, with 9 bases between. CDR1 is GTSNPN and CDR2 is SVGIG in the germline V gene (reference sequence). CDR3 bases: TGTGCCTGGAGGACGCGCGGCTATGGCTACACCTTC. It translates to CAWRTRGYGYTF.

This clonotype was detected a few times. The chain's CDR3 is CASGRADQETQYF. CDR3 nucleotides: TGTGCCTCGGGGCGGGCAGACCAAGAGACCCAGTACTTC. The chain carries TRBV12-3 or TRBV12-4 and TRBJ2-5; the D gene could be TRBD1 or TRBD2 (5 bases each). V was trimmed by 11 bases and J by 0 bases, leaving 13 bases between them. The CDR3 is 13 amino acids.

This clonotype was seen repeatedly, ten times or more. The gene calls are TRBV2 and TRBJ1-1; 8 bases agree with TRBD1. CDR1 SNHLY and CDR2 FYNNEI come from the germline V gene. The CDR3 extends over 16 amino acids. Unmatched junction bases numbered 9, after V lost 2 bases and J lost 4 bases. The CDR3 region is CASSEFGTGVGTEAFF. DNA of the CDR3: TGTGCCAGCAGTGAATTCGGGACAGGCGTAGGCACTGAAGCTTTCTTT.

The rearrangement links TRBV11-2 to TRBJ2-7; TRBD2 might be the D (6 bases). The CDR3 loop spans 13 amino acids. The V end was cut by 4 bases, the J end by 2 bases, with 9 bases between. Germline V gene sequence: CDR1 SGHAT, CDR2 FQNNGV. CDR3 region: CASSWRVAYEQYF. The CDR3 DNA is TGTGCCAGCAGCTGGAGGGTTGCCTACGAGCAGTACTTC.

This clonotype was counted only a few times. This chain uses TRBV25-1 with TRBJ1-1, with D hard to call. The CDR3 contains 16 residues. Trimming removed 5 bases at V and 1 base at J, with 17 bases between. In germline, CDR1 is MGHDK, CDR2 SYGVNS. The CDR3 DNA follows: TGTGCCAGCAGTCCCCCCGGGAGGGCGGGGAACACTGAAGCTTTCTTT. Translated: CASSPPGRAGNTEAFF.

This clonotype was counted at least ten times. The V call is TRBV6-5, the J call TRBJ1-5; D ambiguous. CDR3 length: 14 amino acids. Trimming removed 2 bases at V and 3 bases at J, with 8 bases between. Germline lookup yields CDR1 MNHEY and CDR2 SVGAGI. CDR3 region: CASSYGQYNQPQHF. CDR3 bases: TGTGCCAGCAGTTACGGGCAGTACAATCAGCCCCAGCATTTT.

The V call is TRBV4-2, the J call TRBJ1-1, with 7 bases that match TRBD1. V was pared by 6 bases and J by 1 base, with 5 bases of the junction left unmatched. CDR3 length: 14 amino acids. Looked up from germline, CDR1 is LGHNA and CDR2 is YNFKEQ. The CDR3 reads CASRTGIGNTEAFF. The CDR3 DNA reads TGTGCCAGCAGGACAGGGATTGGGAACACTGAAGCTTTCTTT.

This clonotype occurred a few times. The gene calls are TRBV20-1 and TRBJ2-5; the D is unclear. CDR1 is DFQATT, CDR2 SNEGSKA, per germline (reference sequence). Trimming cost V 2 bases and J 2 bases, with 12 bases left between them. CDR3 size: 14 residues. The CDR3 protein is CSARYYVSQETQYF. The CDR3 nucleotides are TGCAGTGCTAGATATTACGTCTCTCAAGAGACCCAGTACTTC.

This clonotype was recorded a few times. CDR3 residues: CASSQVTSGGDNEQFF. The CDR3 DNA reads TGCGCCAGCAGCCAGGTGACTAGCGGGGGTGACAATGAGCAGTTCTTC. The rearrangement joins TRBV4-1 to TRBJ2-1, with 12 bases identical to TRBD2. The CDR3 is 16 amino acids. V gave up 3 bases and J gave up 5 bases; unmatched junction bases: 5. CDR1 MGHRA and CDR2 YSYEKL come from the germline V gene.

This clonotype has at least ten counts. The chain links TRBV6-5 to TRBJ1-2; D is possibly TRBD1 (5 bases). This CDR3 is 15 amino acids long. Trimming cost V 0 bases and J 0 bases, with 8 bases left between them. Per the germline V gene, CDR1 is MNHEY and CDR2 is SVGAGI. The CDR3 nucleotides read TGTGCCAGCAGTTACTCCATGGGGGCTAACTATGGCTACACCTTC. This translates into CASSYSMGANYGYTF.

The V and J genes are TRBV7-2 and TRBJ2-5; D is unresolved. The CDR3 is made up of 13 amino acids. V was shortened by 6 bases and J by 4 bases, with 12 bases between the two germline ends. Per the germline V gene, CDR1 is SGHTA and CDR2 is FQGNSA. CDR3 DNA: TGTGCCAGCAGGTCGGCCCCCCCAGAGACCCAGTACTTC. This codes for CASRSAPPETQYF. Based on the CDR3 plus reference TRBV7-2 and TRBJ2-5, the full variable domain is GAGVSQSPSNKVTEKGKDVELRCDPISGHTALYWYRQSLGQGLEFLIYFQGNSAPDKSGLPSDRFSAERTGGSVSTLTIQRTQQEDSAVYLCASRSAPPETQYFGPGTRLLVL.

This clonotype was detected ten times or more. This chain links TRBV7-9 with TRBJ2-2; possibly TRBD1 for D (6 bases). This CDR3 has 15 amino acids. The germline V and J ends were trimmed by 5 bases and 5 bases, with 15 bases remaining between them. From germline, CDR1 is SEHNR and CDR2 FQNEAQ (reference sequence). In DNA, the CDR3 is TGTGCCAGCAGCGGAGAGGACAGTAGTACCGGGGAGCTGTTTTTT. Amino acid sequence: CASSGEDSSTGELFF.

The rearrangement uses TRBV9 and TRBJ2-2; D ambiguous. The V end was cut by 4 bases, the J end by 1 base, with 8 bases between. Germline CDR1 reads SGDLS; CDR2 reads YYNGEE. This CDR3 has 14 amino acids. The CDR3 sequence is CASSPYRNTGELFF. CDR3 DNA: TGTGCCAGCAGCCCGTACAGGAACACCGGGGAGCTGTTTTTT.

This clonotype occurred a few times. V usage is TRBV7-9 and J usage is TRBJ2-3; a possible D gene is TRBD2 (5 bases). V lost 5 bases and J lost 2, with 17 bases in between. This CDR3 region has 16 residues. CDR1 and CDR2 (germline): SEHNR, FQNEAQ (reference sequence). The CDR3 sequence: CASSIPSGSNTDTQYF. The CDR3 DNA is TGTGCCAGCAGCATTCCGTCGGGATCGAACACAGATACGCAGTATTTT.

CDR3 amino acids: CSVGLSGTGGSGEQYF. The CDR3 coding sequence is TGCAGCGTTGGCCTATCCGGGACAGGGGGGTCGGGCGAGCAGTACTTC. The chain is built from TRBV29-1 and TRBJ2-7; 11 nucleotides match TRBD1. With 4 bases clipped from V and 6 bases from J, the junction kept 14 bases outside the gene matches. The V gene's germline CDR1 is SQVTM and CDR2 ANQGSEA. The length of the CDR3 is 16 residues.

This clonotype was observed at least ten times. The J gene is TRBJ2-1, the V gene TRBV9, with D tentatively TRBD2 (6 bases). With 4 bases removed from V and 2 bases from J, the gap between germline ends came to 10 bases. CDR1 SGDLS and CDR2 YYNGEE come from the germline V gene. The CDR3 has 14 amino acids. As DNA, the CDR3 is TGTGCCAGCAGCCCGTGGACTACCTACAATGAGCAGTTCTTC. It codes for CASSPWTTYNEQFF.

This clonotype was seen ten or more times. This sequence joins TRBV29-1 and TRBJ1-2, with D possibly being TRBD1 (6 bases). Germline-derived CDR1 and CDR2 are SQVTM and ANQGSEA. The CDR3 is 12 amino acids. V was cut by 2 bases and J by 4 bases, with 8 bases left in between. The CDR3 here is CSVERTAYGYTF. The CDR3 region has the DNA TGCAGCGTTGAAAGGACAGCCTATGGCTACACCTTC.

The chain employs TRBV5-1 and TRBJ2-7; no reliable D call. The CDR3 extends over 17 amino acids. Germline V gives CDR1 SGHRS, CDR2 YFSETQ. Trimming stripped 0 bases from V and 0 bases from J, with 16 bases between. The CDR3 bases are TGCGCCAGCAGCTTGGATGGGGAACAGATCCTCTCCTACGAGCAGTACTTC. As protein: CASSLDGEQILSYEQYF.

The CDR3 here is CASSIRTGSDTQYF. CDR3 DNA sequence: TGTGCCAGCAGCATCCGGACAGGGTCAGATACGCAGTATTTT. The chain links TRBV5-4 to TRBJ2-3; the match to TRBD1 covers 8 bases. V lost 4 bases, J lost 4 bases, and 5 bases stayed unmatched. Germline V gene lookup returns CDR1 SGHNT and CDR2 YYREEE (reference sequence). This CDR3 has 14 amino acids.

This clonotype was counted between two and nine times. The V and J genes are TRBV5-1 and TRBJ2-1, with TRBD2 matching over 8 bases. This CDR3 contains 16 residues. V gave up 4 bases and J gave up 6 bases; unmatched junction bases: 12. Per the germline V gene, CDR1 is SGHRS and CDR2 is YFSETQ. The chain's CDR3 is CASSVPRGTRGNEQFF. The CDR3 DNA reads as TGCGCCAGCAGCGTCCCCCGGGGGACTAGGGGCAATGAGCAGTTCTTC.

The rearrangement uses TRBV30 and TRBJ2-4; the D call may be TRBD1 or TRBD2 (5 bases each). V dropped 5 bases and J dropped 0 bases, with 8 bases sitting between them. The CDR3 contains 13 residues. Germline V gene lookup returns CDR1 GTSNPN and CDR2 SVGIG (reference sequence). CDR3 bases: TGTGCCTGGGATGGGGGAGCCAAAAACATTCAGTACTTC. It encodes CAWDGGAKNIQYF. Full variable domain (remainder filled in from reference TRBV30 and TRBJ2-4): SQTIHQWPATLVQPVGSPLSLECTVEGTSNPNLYWYRQAAGRGLQLLFYSVGIGQISSEVPQNLSASRPQDRQFILSSKKLLLSDSGFYLCAWDGGAKNIQYFGAGTRLSVL.

Only a few counts were recorded for this clonotype. The chain links TRBV6-2 or TRBV6-3 to TRBJ1-1, with D possibly matching TRBD1 (6 bases). The CDR3 loop spans 15 amino acids. Germline V CDR1 and CDR2: MNHEY, SVGEGT. Trimming took 7 bases from V and 0 from J, leaving 15 bases between them. Written as DNA, the CDR3 is TGTGCCAGCACCCTCCGGGGGCAGTTGAACACTGAAGCTTTCTTT. Its translation is CASTLRGQLNTEAFF.

In this sample, this clonotype turned up many times. The chain links TRBV12-3 or TRBV12-4 to TRBJ1-5; D not certain. The CDR3 totals 13 residues. The germline V and J ends were trimmed by 5 bases and 3 bases, with 8 bases remaining between them. The CDR3 is CASSVSINQPQHF. DNA for the CDR3: TGTGCCAGCAGTGTTTCGATCAATCAGCCCCAGCATTTT.

The table lists this clonotype with many counts. This chain links TRBV6-1 with TRBJ1-2; 7 nucleotides agree with TRBD1. The germline gives CDR1 MNHNS, CDR2 SASEGT. V lost 5 bases and J lost 6; bases outside the gene matches: 6. The CDR3 has 13 amino acids. For the CDR3, the DNA is TGTGCCAGCAGTAGAGACAGGGTGGATGGCTACACCTTC. Translated: CASSRDRVDGYTF.

This sequence joins TRBV29-1 and TRBJ2-7; D call uncertain. Germline-derived CDR1 and CDR2 are SQVTM and ANQGSEA. The V and J ends lost 4 bases and 4 bases respectively, with 2 bases between them. CDR3 length: 9 residues. The CDR3: CSVGYEQYF. CDR3 in DNA: TGCAGCGTTGGGTACGAGCAGTACTTC.

This clonotype was recorded a few times. The chain joins TRBV3-1 to TRBJ1-3; D is uncertain. The V and J ends lost 0 bases and 0 bases respectively, with 6 bases between them. This CDR3 has 15 residues. The germline V gene has CDR1 LGHDT and CDR2 YNNKEL (reference sequence). CDR3 sequence reads: CASSQDPDSGNTIYF. The CDR3 DNA follows: TGTGCCAGCAGCCAAGATCCGGACTCTGGAAACACCATATATTTT.

The chain carries TRBV11-2 and TRBJ2-7, with 8 bases lining up with TRBD1. The length of the CDR3 is 14 residues. The V gene's germline CDR1 is SGHAT and CDR2 FQNNGV. V was clipped by 1 base and J by 4 bases; unmatched bases: 3. CDR3 sequence reads: CASSLGTGRYEQYF. CDR3 coding DNA: TGTGCCAGCAGCTTAGGGACAGGGAGGTACGAGCAGTACTTC. Supplemented by reference TRBV11-2 and TRBJ2-7, the full variable domain reads EAGVAQSPRYKIIEKRQSVAFWCNPISGHATLYWYQQILGQGPKLLIQFQNNGVVDDSQLPKDRFSAERLKGVDSTLKIQPAKLEDSAVYLCASSLGTGRYEQYFGPGTRLTVT.

This clonotype has at least ten counts. The V gene is TRBV7-8, the J gene TRBJ2-3, with D tentatively TRBD2 (5 bases). V was pared by 2 bases and J by 4 bases, with 16 bases between. The CDR3 extends over 16 amino acids. CDR1 and CDR2 (germline): SGHVS, FQNEAQ. The CDR3 nucleotides read TGTGCCAGCAGCTTAACCCCCGGGATCGGGTCAGATACGCAGTATTTT. Its protein is CASSLTPGIGSDTQYF.